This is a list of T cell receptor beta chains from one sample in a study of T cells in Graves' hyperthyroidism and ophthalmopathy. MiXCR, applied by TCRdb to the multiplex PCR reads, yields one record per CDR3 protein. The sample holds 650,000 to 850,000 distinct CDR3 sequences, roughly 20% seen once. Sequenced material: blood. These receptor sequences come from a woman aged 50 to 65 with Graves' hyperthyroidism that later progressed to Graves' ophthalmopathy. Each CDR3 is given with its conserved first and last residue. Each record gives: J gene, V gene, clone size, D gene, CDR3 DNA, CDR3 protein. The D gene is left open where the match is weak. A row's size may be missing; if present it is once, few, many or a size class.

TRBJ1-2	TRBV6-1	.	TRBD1	TGTGCCAGCACCACGGGGACAGGGGATCCCTATGGCTACACCTTC	CASTTGTGDPYGYTF
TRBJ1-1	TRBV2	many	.	TGTGCCAGCAGTGAAGCGGGGCTCCGGGACACTGAAGCTTTCTTT	CASSEAGLRDTEAFF
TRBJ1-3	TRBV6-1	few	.	TGTGCCAGCAGCGACATTGGAAACACCATATATTTT	CASSDIGNTIYF
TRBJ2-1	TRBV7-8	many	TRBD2	TGTGCCAGCAGCTCCCACGGACTAGCGGGGACTTACAATGAGCAGTTCTTC	CASSSHGLAGTYNEQFF
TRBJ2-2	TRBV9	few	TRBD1	TGTGCCAGCAGCGTAGGTCCAGGGGGCACCGGGGAGCTGTTTTTT	CASSVGPGGTGELFF
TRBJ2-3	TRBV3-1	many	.	TGTGCCAGCAGCCCCTTACGATGGTCAGATACGCAGTATTTT	CASSPLRWSDTQYF
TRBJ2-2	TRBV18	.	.	TGTGCCAGCTCACCACCGACGACTACAAACACCGGGGAGCTGTTTTTT	CASSPPTTTNTGELFF
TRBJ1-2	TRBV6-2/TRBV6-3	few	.	TGTGCCAGCAGCTTCCTAGGGGCCGGCTACACCTTC	CASSFLGAGYTF
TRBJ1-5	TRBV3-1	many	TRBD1	TGTGCCAGCAGCGCCGGACAGGTGAATCAGCCCCAGCATTTT	CASSAGQVNQPQHF
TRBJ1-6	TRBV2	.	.	TGTGCCAGCAGCGCCACCGGTCTGCTGGCTAATTCACCCCTCCACTTT	CASSATGLLANSPLHF
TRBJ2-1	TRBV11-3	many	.	TGTGCCAGCAGCGCGGGGACTGGGCGGGGTAGTGAGCAGTTCTTC	CASSAGTGRGSEQFF
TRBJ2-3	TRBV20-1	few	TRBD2	TGCAGTGCTAGAGATTTTACTAGCGGGGGGCCCACAGATACGCAGTATTTT	CSARDFTSGGPTDTQYF
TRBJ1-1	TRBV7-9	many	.	TGTGCCAGCAGCCTGACCCCGTTAACTGAAGCTTTCTTT	CASSLTPLTEAFF
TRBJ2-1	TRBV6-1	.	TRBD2	TGTGCCAGCAGTCCTACCGGGGGGGTTGGAGGCAATGAGCAGTTCTTC	CASSPTGGVGGNEQFF
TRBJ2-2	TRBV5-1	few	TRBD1	TGCGCCAGCAGCCGAGAACCGACAGGGGACACCGGGGAGCTGTTTTTT	CASSREPTGDTGELFF
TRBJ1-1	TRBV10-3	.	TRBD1	TGTGCCATTAAGGGACAGCCGAACACTGAAGCTTTCTTT	CAIKGQPNTEAFF
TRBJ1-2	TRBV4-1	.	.	TGCGCCAGCAGCCAAGCGGAACAGACCTACTATGGCTACACCTTC	CASSQAEQTYYGYTF
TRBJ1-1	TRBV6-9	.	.	TGTGCCAGCCGAGAGGGACCGAGGAACACTGAAGCTTTCTTT	CASREGPRNTEAFF
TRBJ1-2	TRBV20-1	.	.	TGCAGTGCCGTGTCGGGACTTATGAACTATGGCTACACCTTC	CSAVSGLMNYGYTF
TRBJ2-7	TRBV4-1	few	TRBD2	TGCGCCAGCAGCCAAGATTTAGTCAGCGGGGGGTGGGAGCAGTACTTC	CASSQDLVSGGWEQYF
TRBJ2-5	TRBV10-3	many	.	TGTGCCATCAGGGAGAACAGGGCGGGACAAGAGACCCAGTACTTC	CAIRENRAGQETQYF
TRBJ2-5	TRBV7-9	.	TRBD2	TGTGCCAGCAGCTTAGGCGGGGGAAGCGTGACCCAGTACTTC	CASSLGGGSVTQYF
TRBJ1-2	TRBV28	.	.	TGTGCCAGCAACCTAGCTGGCAGGTATGGCTACACCTTC	CASNLAGRYGYTF
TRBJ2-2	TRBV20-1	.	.	TGCAGTGCTAGTGGTCAATCGAACACCGGGGAGCTGTTTTTT	CSASGQSNTGELFF
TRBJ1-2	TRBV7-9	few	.	TGTGCCAGCAGCTTAGAAGGGCCAAGCGGCTACACCTTC	CASSLEGPSGYTF
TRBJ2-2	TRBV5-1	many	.	TGCGCCAGCAGCCGGGAGGGGACAGATACCGGGGAGCTGTTTTTT	CASSREGTDTGELFF
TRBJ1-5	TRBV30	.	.	TGTGCCTGGGGGGGGACAAGCGGGCAGCCCCAGCATTTT	CAWGGTSGQPQHF
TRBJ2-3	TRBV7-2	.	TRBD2	TGTGCCAGCAGCTTAACGACTAGCGGGCCGAGCACAGATACGCAGTATTTT	CASSLTTSGPSTDTQYF
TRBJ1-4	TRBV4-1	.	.	TGCGCCAGCAGCCAAGATCTAACTGAAGAAAAACTGTTTTTT	CASSQDLTEEKLFF
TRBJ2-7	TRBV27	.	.	TGTGCCAGCAGTCTTGAAAAGGGATCGGACGAGCAGTACTTC	CASSLEKGSDEQYF
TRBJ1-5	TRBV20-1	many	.	TGCAGTGCTAGAGGGCACCGCGTAGGAGATCAGCCCCAGCATTTT	CSARGHRVGDQPQHF
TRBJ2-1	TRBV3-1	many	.	TGTGCCAGCAGCCAGCGGGATACTTACAATGAGCAGTTCTTC	CASSQRDTYNEQFF
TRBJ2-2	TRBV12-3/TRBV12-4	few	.	TGTGCCAGCAGCCTTGATCAGGGAATCGGGGAGCTGTTTTTT	CASSLDQGIGELFF
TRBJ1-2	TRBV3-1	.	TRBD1	TGTGCCAGCGCAACAGGGGGCGCGGGGGGCTACACCTTC	CASATGGAGGYTF
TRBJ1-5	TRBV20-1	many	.	TGCAGTGCTGAGCAGGGCGGGGGTTATAGCAATCAGCCCCAGCATTTT	CSAEQGGGYSNQPQHF
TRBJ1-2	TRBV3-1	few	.	TGTGCCAGCAGCCGACTGACAGGCGTCTATGGCTACACCTTC	CASSRLTGVYGYTF
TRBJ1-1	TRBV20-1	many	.	TGCAGTGCTGATACAGGGCGGCGTGGGAACACTGAAGCTTTCTTT	CSADTGRRGNTEAFF
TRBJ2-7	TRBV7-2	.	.	TGTGCCAGCAGCTTAGGATCGGGAGGGGGCGGCTACGAGCAGTACTTC	CASSLGSGGGGYEQYF
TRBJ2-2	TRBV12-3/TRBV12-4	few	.	TGTGCCAGCAGTTTCGTCGGGGTCCCCAGGGTCAGGACCGGGGAGCTGTTTTTT	CASSFVGVPRVRTGELFF
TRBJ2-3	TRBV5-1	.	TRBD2	TGCGCCAGCAGCACGGGACTAGCGGGGAACACAGATACGCAGTATTTT	CASSTGLAGNTDTQYF
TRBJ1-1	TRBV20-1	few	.	TGCAGTGCCGCACCGGACAGAGGCACTGAAGCTTTCTTT	CSAAPDRGTEAFF
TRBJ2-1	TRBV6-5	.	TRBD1	TGTGCCAGCAGTTCGAGACAGGGTTTAATATTCCATGAGCAGTTCTTC	CASSSRQGLIFHEQFF
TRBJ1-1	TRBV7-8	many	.	TGTGCCAGCAGCTCCCGAGTCGTCGGGGGGAACACTGAAGCTTTCTTT	CASSSRVVGGNTEAFF
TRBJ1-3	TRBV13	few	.	TGTGCCAGCAGCGACAGAAACTCTGGAAACACCATATATTTT	CASSDRNSGNTIYF
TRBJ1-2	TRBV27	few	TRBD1	TGTGCCAGCAGTTTCAGGACAGGGCTTAACTATGGCTACACCTTC	CASSFRTGLNYGYTF
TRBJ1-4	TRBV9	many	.	TGTGCCAGCAGCCCCGGGACGCGTTCTAATGAAAAACTGTTTTTT	CASSPGTRSNEKLFF
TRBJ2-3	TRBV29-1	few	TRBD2	TGCAGCGCCGCACTAGCGGGGATCGCAGATACGCAGTATTTT	CSAALAGIADTQYF
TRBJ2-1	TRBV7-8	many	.	TGTGCCAGCAGCAGAGCTGGGACTTACTCACAGGCTGAGCAGTTCTTC	CASSRAGTYSQAEQFF
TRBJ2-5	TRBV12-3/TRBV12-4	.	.	TGTGCCAGCAGTTACCCTGTGGGAGAGACCCAGTACTTC	CASSYPVGETQYF
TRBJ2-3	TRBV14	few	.	TGTGCCAGCAGCCAAGATACGGATAGGGCGTTTACCACAGATACGCAGTATTTT	CASSQDTDRAFTTDTQYF